This TCR beta chain was sequenced for a study of T cells in Graves' hyperthyroidism and ophthalmopathy. Germline lookup yields CDR1 KGHSH and CDR2 LQKENI. The CDR3 covers 12 residues. TCR beta CDR3 regions were amplified from RNA transcripts. The HTBI primer set was used in a first-round RT-PCR of the TCR CDR3. TCRdb fed the multiplex PCR reads into MiXCR, producing one record per CDR3 protein. This sample yields fewer than 350,000 distinct CDR3 sequences, of which 15% to 20% are seen a single time; roughly 49% belongs to the top ten. Study results and caveats: The model made its ophthalmopathy prediction, and onset followed a median around 6.5 months later.

With respect to this clonotype: Its antigen is not identified.

These patients, aged 18 to 65, had recently diagnosed hyperthyroidism lasting under 2 months. The origin of this receptor is a woman aged 45-65 years with Graves' hyperthyroidism. The chain carries TRBV18 and TRBJ2-7; the D is unclear. The better agreement between TRBJ2-1 and the DNA end casts doubt on the J call. Material for sequencing was blood. CDR3 sequence (DNA): TGTGCCAGCTCACAGAGCTCCTACGAGCAGTTCTTC. Encoded protein: CASSQSSYEQFF.